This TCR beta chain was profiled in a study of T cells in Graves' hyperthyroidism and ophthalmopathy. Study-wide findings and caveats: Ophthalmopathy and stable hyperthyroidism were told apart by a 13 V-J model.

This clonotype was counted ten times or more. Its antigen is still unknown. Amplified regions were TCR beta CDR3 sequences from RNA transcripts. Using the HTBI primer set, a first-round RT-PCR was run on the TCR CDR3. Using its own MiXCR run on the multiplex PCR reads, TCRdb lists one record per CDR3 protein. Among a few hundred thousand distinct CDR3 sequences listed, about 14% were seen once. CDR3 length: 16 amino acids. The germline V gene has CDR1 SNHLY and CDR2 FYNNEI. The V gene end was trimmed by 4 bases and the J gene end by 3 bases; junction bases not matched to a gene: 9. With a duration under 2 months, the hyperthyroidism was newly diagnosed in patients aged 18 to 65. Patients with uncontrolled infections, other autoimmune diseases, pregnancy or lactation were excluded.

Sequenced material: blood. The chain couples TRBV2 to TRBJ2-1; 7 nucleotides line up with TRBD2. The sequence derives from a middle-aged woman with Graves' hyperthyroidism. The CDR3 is CASSARHPSGYNEQFF. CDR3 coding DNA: TGTGCCAGCAGTGCTAGGCATCCTAGCGGCTACAATGAGCAGTTCTTC.